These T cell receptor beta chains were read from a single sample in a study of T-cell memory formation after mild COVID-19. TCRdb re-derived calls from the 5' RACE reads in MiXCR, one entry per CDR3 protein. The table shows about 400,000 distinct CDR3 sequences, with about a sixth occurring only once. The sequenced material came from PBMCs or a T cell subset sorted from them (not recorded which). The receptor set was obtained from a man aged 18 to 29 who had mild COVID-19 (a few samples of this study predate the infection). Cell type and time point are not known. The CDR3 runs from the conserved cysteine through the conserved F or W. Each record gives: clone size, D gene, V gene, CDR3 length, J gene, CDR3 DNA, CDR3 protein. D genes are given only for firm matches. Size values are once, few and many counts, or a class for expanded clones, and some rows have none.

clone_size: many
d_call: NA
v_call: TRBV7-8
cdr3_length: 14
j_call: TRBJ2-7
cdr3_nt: TGTGCCAGCAGAGACCAACAGGGCTCCTACGAGCAGTACTTC
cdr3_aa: CASRDQQGSYEQYF

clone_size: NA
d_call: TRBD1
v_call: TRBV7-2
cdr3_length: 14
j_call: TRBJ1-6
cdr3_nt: TGTGCCAGCAGCCCGACAGGGTCCAAGCCACCCCTCCACTTT
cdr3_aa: CASSPTGSKPPLHF

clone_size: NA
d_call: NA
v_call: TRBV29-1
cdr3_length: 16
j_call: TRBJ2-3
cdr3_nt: TGCAGCACACCCGGGACAAGTAATTCGCCCACAGATACGCAGTATTTT
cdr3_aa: CSTPGTSNSPTDTQYF

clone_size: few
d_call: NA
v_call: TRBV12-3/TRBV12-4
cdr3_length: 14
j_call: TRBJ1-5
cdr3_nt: TGTGCCAGCCGTGGGAGGGCTAGGGATCAGCCCCAGCATTTT
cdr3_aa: CASRGRARDQPQHF

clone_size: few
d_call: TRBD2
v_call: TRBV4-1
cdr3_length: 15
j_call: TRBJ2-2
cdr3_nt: TGCGCCAGCAGCCGAGCGGGACTTGGGGCCGGGGAGCTGTTTTTT
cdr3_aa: CASSRAGLGAGELFF

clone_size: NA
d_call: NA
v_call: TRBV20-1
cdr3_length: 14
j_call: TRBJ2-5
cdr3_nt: TGCAGTGCTAGTTCCGGGGGGCGGAAAGAGACCCAGTACTTC
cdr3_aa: CSASSGGRKETQYF

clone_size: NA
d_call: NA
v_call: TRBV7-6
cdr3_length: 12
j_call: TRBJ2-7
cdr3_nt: TGTGCCAGCAGCTTGGGGGGACAAGAGCAGTACTTC
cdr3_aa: CASSLGGQEQYF

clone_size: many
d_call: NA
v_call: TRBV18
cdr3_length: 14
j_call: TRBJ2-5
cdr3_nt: TGTGCCAGCTCACCACAGTTTTTCCGAGAGACCCAGTACTTC
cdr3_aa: CASSPQFFRETQYF

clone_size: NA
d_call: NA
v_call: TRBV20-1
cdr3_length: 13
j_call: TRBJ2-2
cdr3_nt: TGCAGTGCTAGCGGGGTAAACACCGGGGAGCTGTTTTTT
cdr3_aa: CSASGVNTGELFF

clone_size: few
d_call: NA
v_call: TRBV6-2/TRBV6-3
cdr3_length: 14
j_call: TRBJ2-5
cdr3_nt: TGTGCCAGCAGCCCAATCGTGGACCAAGAGACCCAGTACTTC
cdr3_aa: CASSPIVDQETQYF

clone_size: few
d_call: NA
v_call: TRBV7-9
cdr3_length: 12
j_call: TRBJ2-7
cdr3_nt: TGTGCCAGCGGACCACAGGGCTACGAGCAGTACTTC
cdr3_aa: CASGPQGYEQYF

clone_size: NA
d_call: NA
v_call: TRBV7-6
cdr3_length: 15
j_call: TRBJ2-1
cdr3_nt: TGTGCCAGCAGCCCGTCCCGGGGAGTTTACAATGAGCAGTTCTTC
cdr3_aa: CASSPSRGVYNEQFF

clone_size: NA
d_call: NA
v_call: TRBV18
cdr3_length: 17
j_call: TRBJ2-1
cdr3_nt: TGTGCCAGCTCACCACCCACGTCTCTAAGCCCTACGAATGAGCAGTTCTTC
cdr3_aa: CASSPPTSLSPTNEQFF

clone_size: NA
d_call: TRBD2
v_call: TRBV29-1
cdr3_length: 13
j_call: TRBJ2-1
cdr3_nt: TGCAGCGTGGAGGGGACTACCCACAATGAGCAGTTCTTC
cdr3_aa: CSVEGTTHNEQFF

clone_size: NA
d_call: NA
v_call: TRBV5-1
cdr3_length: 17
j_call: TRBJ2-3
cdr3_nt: TGCGCCAGCAGCTTGGCCGAACACCACCCAGCAGGAGATACGCAGTATTTT
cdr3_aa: CASSLAEHHPAGDTQYF

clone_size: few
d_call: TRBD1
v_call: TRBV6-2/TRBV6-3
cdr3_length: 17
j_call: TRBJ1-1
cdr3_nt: TGTGCCAGCACACCATCCGGGACAGCTGTCATGAACACTGAAGCTTTCTTT
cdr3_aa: CASTPSGTAVMNTEAFF

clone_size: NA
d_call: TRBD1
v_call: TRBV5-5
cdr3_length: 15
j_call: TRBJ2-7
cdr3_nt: TGTGCCAGCGTGAACGCCGGGACAGGGGTTCACGAGCAGTACTTC
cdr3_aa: CASVNAGTGVHEQYF

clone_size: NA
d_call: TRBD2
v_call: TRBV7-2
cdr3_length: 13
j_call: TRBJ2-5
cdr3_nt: TGTGCCAGCAGCCGACTAGCCGAAGAGACCCAGTACTTC
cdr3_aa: CASSRLAEETQYF

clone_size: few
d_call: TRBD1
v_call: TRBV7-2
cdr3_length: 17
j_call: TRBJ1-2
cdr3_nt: TGTGCCAGCAGCTTAGGGCCGGGCAGGGGGTTAGGAGATGGCTACACCTTC
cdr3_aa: CASSLGPGRGLGDGYTF

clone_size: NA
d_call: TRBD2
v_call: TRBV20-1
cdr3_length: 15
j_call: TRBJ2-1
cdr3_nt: TGCAGTGCTTACCCGGGACTAGCGGACTACAATGAGCAGTTCTTC
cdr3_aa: CSAYPGLADYNEQFF

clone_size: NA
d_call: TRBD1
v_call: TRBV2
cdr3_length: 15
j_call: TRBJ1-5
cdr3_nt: TGTGCCAGCGACAGGGGGAAGGGAAGCAATCAGCCCCAGCATTTT
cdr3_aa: CASDRGKGSNQPQHF

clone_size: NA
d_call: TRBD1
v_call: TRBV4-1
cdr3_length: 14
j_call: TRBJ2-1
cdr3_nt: TGCGCCAGCAGCCAAGAGCCAGGGGGCAGCGAGCAGTTCTTC
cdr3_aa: CASSQEPGGSEQFF

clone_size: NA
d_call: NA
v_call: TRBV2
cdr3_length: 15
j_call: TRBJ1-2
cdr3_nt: TGTGCCAGCAGTGAGCACCGGGCCCCCAGGTCGGGCTACACCTTC
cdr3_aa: CASSEHRAPRSGYTF

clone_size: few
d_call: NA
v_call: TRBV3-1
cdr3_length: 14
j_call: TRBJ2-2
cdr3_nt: TGTGCCAGCAGTCCAATAACAGGGACCGGGGAGCTGTTTTTT
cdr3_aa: CASSPITGTGELFF

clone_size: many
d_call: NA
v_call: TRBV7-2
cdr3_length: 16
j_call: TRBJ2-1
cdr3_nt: TGTGCCAGCAGCGCCCGGGCGCAGGGCCTATCAAATGAGCAGTTCTTC
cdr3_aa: CASSARAQGLSNEQFF

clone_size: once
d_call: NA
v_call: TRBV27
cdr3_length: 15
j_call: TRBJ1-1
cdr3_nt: TGTGCCAGCAGTCCCGGTTTCGGCGTGAACACTGAAGCTTTCTTT
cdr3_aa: CASSPGFGVNTEAFF

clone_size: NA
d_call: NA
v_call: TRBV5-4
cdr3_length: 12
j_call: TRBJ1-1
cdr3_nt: TGTGCCAGCAGCATGAAGAACACTGAAGCTTTCTTT
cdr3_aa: CASSMKNTEAFF

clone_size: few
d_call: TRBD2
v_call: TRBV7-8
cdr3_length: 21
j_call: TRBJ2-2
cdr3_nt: TGTGCCAGCAGCTTGGCCTATAGAGCCCAGCGGGGGGGCTCATCGACCGGGGAGCTGTTTTTT
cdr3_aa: CASSLAYRAQRGGSSTGELFF

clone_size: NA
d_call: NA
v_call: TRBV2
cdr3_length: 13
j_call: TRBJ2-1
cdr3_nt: TGTGCCAGCAGTACAGTAATAAGCAATGAGCAGTTCTTC
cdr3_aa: CASSTVISNEQFF

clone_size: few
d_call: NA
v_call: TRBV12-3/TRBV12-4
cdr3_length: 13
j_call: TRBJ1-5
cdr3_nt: TGTGCCAGCAGTTTTTCTCCTCGTCAGCCCCAGCATTTT
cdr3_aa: CASSFSPRQPQHF

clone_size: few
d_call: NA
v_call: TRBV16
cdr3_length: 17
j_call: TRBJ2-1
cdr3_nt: TGTGCCAGCAGCCAAGGCCCCCCAGCGGGGACATACAATGAGCAGTTCTTC
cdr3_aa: CASSQGPPAGTYNEQFF

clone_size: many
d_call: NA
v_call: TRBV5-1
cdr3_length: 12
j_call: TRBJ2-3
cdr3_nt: TGCGCCAGCAGCTTGAGTCAAGATACGCAGTATTTT
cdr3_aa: CASSLSQDTQYF

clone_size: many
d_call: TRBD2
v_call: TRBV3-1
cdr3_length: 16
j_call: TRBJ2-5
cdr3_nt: TGTGCCAGCAGGGAATCGAGCGGGGGCGGCGAAGAGACCCAGTACTTC
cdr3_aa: CASRESSGGGEETQYF

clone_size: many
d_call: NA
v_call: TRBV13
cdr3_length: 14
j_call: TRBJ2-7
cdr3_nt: TGTGCCAGCAGCTTGCCGGGACCTACCTACGAGCAGTACTTC
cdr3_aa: CASSLPGPTYEQYF

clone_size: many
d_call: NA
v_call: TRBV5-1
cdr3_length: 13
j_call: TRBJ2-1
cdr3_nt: TGCGCCAGCAGCTTGGCACCGGAGAATGAGCAGTTCTTC
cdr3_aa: CASSLAPENEQFF

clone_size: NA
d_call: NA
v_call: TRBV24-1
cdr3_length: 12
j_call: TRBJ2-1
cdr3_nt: TGTGCCACCAGTGACACCGACAGGGAGCAGTTCTTC
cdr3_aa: CATSDTDREQFF

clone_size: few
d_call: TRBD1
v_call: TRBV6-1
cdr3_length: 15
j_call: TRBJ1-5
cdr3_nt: TGTGCCAGCAGCAGGGGACAGGGGACGCATCAGCCCCAGCATTTT
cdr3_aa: CASSRGQGTHQPQHF

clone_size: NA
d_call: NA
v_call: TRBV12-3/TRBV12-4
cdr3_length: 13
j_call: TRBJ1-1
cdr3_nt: TGTGCCAGCAGACAGGGTCCGAACACTGAAGCTTTCTTT
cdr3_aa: CASRQGPNTEAFF

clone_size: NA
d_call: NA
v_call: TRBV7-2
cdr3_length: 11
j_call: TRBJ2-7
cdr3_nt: TGTGCCAGCAGCCCCTCGACTGTACAGTACTTC
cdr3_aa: CASSPSTVQYF

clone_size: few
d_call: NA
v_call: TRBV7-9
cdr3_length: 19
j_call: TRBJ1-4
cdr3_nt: TGTGCCAGCAGCCTAGTACCCCCCGGACAGCGAGCAACTAATGAAAAACTGTTTTTT
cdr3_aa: CASSLVPPGQRATNEKLFF

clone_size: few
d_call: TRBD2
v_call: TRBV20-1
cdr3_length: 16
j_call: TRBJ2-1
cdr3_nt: TGCAGTGCTAGAGAACCCGGGGGGGGGCTCTCCAATGAGCAGTTCTTC
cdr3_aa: CSAREPGGGLSNEQFF

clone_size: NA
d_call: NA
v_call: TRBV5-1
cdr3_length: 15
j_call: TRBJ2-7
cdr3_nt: TGCGCCAGCAGCTTGGCGGGGGACAGTTTCGGTGAGCAGTACTTC
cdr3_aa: CASSLAGDSFGEQYF

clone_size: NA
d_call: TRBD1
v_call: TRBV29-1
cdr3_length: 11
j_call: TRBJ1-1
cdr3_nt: TGCAGCCCATACAGGGGCACTGAAGCTTTCTTT
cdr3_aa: CSPYRGTEAFF

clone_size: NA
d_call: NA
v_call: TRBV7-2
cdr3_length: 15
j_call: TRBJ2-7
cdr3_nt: TGTGCCAGCAGCTTAGCGCCTGGACTGTACTACGAGCAGTACTTC
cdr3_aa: CASSLAPGLYYEQYF

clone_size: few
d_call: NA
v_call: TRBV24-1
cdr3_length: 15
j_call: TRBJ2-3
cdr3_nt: TGTGCCACCAGTGACAGCCAAACAAGCACAGATACGCAGTATTTT
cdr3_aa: CATSDSQTSTDTQYF

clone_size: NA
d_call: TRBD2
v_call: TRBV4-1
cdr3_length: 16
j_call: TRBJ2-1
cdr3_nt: TGCGCCAGCAGCCAGGAAACTAGCGGGGGGGCCTTTGAGCAGTTCTTC
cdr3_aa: CASSQETSGGAFEQFF

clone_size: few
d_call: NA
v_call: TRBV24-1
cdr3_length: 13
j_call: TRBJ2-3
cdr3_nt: TGTGCCACCTCGGGCGTGGTAACGGATACGCAGTATTTT
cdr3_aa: CATSGVVTDTQYF

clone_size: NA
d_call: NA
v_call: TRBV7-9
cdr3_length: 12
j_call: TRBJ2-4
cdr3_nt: TGTGCCAGCAGACAGGCCGGAGACATTCAGTACTTC
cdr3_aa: CASRQAGDIQYF

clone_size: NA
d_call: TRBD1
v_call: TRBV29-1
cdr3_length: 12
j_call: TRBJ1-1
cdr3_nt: TGCAGCGTTGTACCAGGGGGCACTGAAGCTTTCTTT
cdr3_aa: CSVVPGGTEAFF

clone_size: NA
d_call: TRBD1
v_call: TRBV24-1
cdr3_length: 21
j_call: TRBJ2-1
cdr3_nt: TGTGCCACCAGTGACAACCTGGACGACAGGGTAGGGTTGAGGGGATACAATGAGCAGTTCTTC
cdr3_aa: CATSDNLDDRVGLRGYNEQFF

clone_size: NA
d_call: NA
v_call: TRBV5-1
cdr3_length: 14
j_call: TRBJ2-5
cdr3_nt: TGCGCCAGCAGCTTGGTCCTAGGGGAAGAGACCCAGTACTTC
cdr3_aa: CASSLVLGEETQYF

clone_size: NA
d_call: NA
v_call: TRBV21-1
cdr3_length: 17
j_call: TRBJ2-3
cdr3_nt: TGTGCCAGCAGCAAAGTATGGGCTTTAAGATGTCGGGATACGCAGTATTTT
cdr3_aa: CASSKVWALRCRDTQYF

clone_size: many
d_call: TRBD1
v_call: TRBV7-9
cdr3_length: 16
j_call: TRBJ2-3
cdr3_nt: TGTGCCAGCAGCCCTCGGACAGGGCGGGGTACAGATACGCAGTATTTT
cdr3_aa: CASSPRTGRGTDTQYF

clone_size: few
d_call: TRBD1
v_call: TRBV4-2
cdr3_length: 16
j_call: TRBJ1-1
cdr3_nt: TGTGCCAGCAGCCCGACAATACAGGGGATGAGGACTGAAGCTTTCTTT
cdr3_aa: CASSPTIQGMRTEAFF

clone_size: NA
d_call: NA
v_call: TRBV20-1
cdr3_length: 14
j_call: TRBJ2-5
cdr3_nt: TGCAGTGCTACTACGACAGGCATACAAGAGACCCAGTACTTC
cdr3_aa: CSATTTGIQETQYF

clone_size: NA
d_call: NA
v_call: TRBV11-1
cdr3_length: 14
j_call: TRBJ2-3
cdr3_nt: TGTGCCAGCAGCACAGGGTCGGGCACAGATACGCAGTATTTT
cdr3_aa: CASSTGSGTDTQYF

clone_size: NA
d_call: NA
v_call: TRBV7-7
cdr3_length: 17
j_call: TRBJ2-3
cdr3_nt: TGTGCCAGCAGCCCCTCGGGGGTAGGCACTAGCACAGATACGCAGTATTTT
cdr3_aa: CASSPSGVGTSTDTQYF

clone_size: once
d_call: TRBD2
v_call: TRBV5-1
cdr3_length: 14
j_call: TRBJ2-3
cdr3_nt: TGCGCCAGCAGCGTGTCACCGGGAGGGGATACGCAGTATTTT
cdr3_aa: CASSVSPGGDTQYF

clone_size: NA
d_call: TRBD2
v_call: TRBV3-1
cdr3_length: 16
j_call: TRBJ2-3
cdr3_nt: TGTGCCAGCAGCCAAAGGACTAGCGGGTTTGCAGATACGCAGTATTTT
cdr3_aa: CASSQRTSGFADTQYF

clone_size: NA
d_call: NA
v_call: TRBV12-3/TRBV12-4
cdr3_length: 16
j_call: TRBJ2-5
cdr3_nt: TGTGCCAGCAGTCCAAGGGGACGACAGGGAGGTGAGACCCAGTACTTC
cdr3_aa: CASSPRGRQGGETQYF